A selection of T cell receptor beta chains follows, all from one sample in a study of Tregs in tolerant kidney transplant recipients. Some clones are missing from TCRdb's copy, which holds only in-frame ones; the method was immunoSEQ multiplex PCR. The profile shows around 15,000 clones, roughly 77% of them singletons. Material: Tregs from blood, obtained before the transplant. All receptors derive from a human donor who received a combined kidney and bone marrow transplant. Both conserved end residues are part of each CDR3. D genes are given only for firm matches. Clone size appears in some rows only: once, few, many, or a class for an expanded clone.

J: TRBJ1-3; V: TRBV7-2; D: .; size: .; DNA: TGTGCCAGCAGGTTATACGGTGGCTCTGGAAACACCATATATTTT; CDR3: CASRLYGGSGNTIYF
J: TRBJ2-3; V: TRBV7-6; D: TRBD2; size: .; DNA: TGTGCCAGCAGCCCTACCGAGACCCTAGCGGGGTTTACAGATACGCAGTATTTT; CDR3: CASSPTETLAGFTDTQYF
J: TRBJ2-7; V: TRBV6-5; D: TRBD2; size: once; DNA: TGTGCCAGCAGTTACTCCCGACTAGCGGGGGTTGAGCAGTACTTC; CDR3: CASSYSRLAGVEQYF
J: TRBJ2-4; V: TRBV7-2; D: .; size: .; DNA: TGTGCCAGCAGCCCAAGGGGGGGTGGAAACATTCAGTACTTC; CDR3: CASSPRGGGNIQYF
J: TRBJ1-2; V: TRBV27; D: .; size: .; DNA: TGTGCCAGCAGTCCGCAGGGAAGCGCATTCTATGGCTACACCTTC; CDR3: CASSPQGSAFYGYTF
J: TRBJ1-6; V: TRBV2; D: .; size: few; DNA: TGTGCCAGCAGTTCGGAGGAAGGATATAATTCACCCCTCCACTTT; CDR3: CASSSEEGYNSPLHF
J: TRBJ2-7; V: TRBV7-4; D: TRBD2; size: .; DNA: TGTGCCAGCAGCTTACTTGCGGGGGACCACGAGCAGTACTTC; CDR3: CASSLLAGDHEQYF
J: TRBJ2-7; V: TRBV27; D: .; size: .; DNA: TGTGCCAGCAGTTCAGGACTGGGACTCTCCTACGAGCAGTACTTC; CDR3: CASSSGLGLSYEQYF
J: TRBJ1-5; V: TRBV6-1; D: TRBD1; size: few; DNA: TGTGCCAGCAGTCCGCTCGACAGGGGGAGTCAGCCCCAGCATTTT; CDR3: CASSPLDRGSQPQHF
J: TRBJ2-3; V: TRBV11-2; D: .; size: .; DNA: TGTGCCAGCAGCTTAGTGACGGGAGATACGCAGTATTTT; CDR3: CASSLVTGDTQYF
J: TRBJ1-1; V: TRBV7-9; D: .; size: few; DNA: TGTGCCAGCAGCTTTCAGATCACAGTTGAAGCTTTCTTT; CDR3: CASSFQITVEAFF
J: TRBJ2-1; V: TRBV15; D: TRBD1; size: once; DNA: TGTGCCACCAGCAGACCGGGACAGGGAGGCGATGAGCAGTTCTTC; CDR3: CATSRPGQGGDEQFF
J: TRBJ2-7; V: TRBV18; D: TRBD1; size: .; DNA: TGTGCCAGCTCACTACTGTCTGGGACAGCTACCTACGAGCAGTACTTC; CDR3: CASSLLSGTATYEQYF
J: TRBJ1-1; V: TRBV5-1; D: .; size: once; DNA: TGCGCCAGCAGCCCAGGACAGATATTGAACACTGAAGCTTTCTTT; CDR3: CASSPGQILNTEAFF
J: TRBJ1-1; V: TRBV5-1; D: .; size: few; DNA: TGCGCCAGCAGCTTGCTGGCAGGGTTGAATATAAACACTGAAGCTTTCTTT; CDR3: CASSLLAGLNINTEAFF
J: TRBJ1-4; V: TRBV7-9; D: .; size: .; DNA: TGTGCCAGCAGCACCCAGGGGCTAACTAATGAAAAACTGTTTTTT; CDR3: CASSTQGLTNEKLFF
J: TRBJ2-7; V: TRBV27; D: TRBD2; size: .; DNA: TGTGCCAGCAGTTCATACCCCAAAGCGGGGACCTACGAGCAGTACTTC; CDR3: CASSSYPKAGTYEQYF
J: TRBJ2-7; V: TRBV7-2; D: .; size: .; DNA: TGTGCCAGCAGCCCCCGGGGGACCCCCTACGAGCAGTACTTC; CDR3: CASSPRGTPYEQYF
J: TRBJ1-1; V: TRBV4-1; D: .; size: .; DNA: TGCGCCAGCAGCCGAATACAAGGCGGGGTTGGGGACACTGAAGCTTTCTTT; CDR3: CASSRIQGGVGDTEAFF
J: TRBJ2-1; V: TRBV6-5; D: TRBD1; size: .; DNA: TGTGCCAGCAGGGACAGGGCTTCCTACAATGAGCAGTTCTTC; CDR3: CASRDRASYNEQFF
J: TRBJ1-5; V: TRBV6-5; D: .; size: .; DNA: TGTGCCAGCAGTTACTCTAGTGCTGGGCTGGGTCAGCCCCAGCATTTT; CDR3: CASSYSSAGLGQPQHF
J: TRBJ2-1; V: TRBV5-6; D: .; size: .; DNA: TGTGCCAGCAGCCCACCCAGTCGTCCGGGCTCCTACAATGAGCAGTTCTTC; CDR3: CASSPPSRPGSYNEQFF
J: TRBJ2-3; V: TRBV9; D: TRBD2; size: .; DNA: TGTGCCAGCAGCCCCCGACTAGCGGGGTCTACAGATACGCAGTATTTT; CDR3: CASSPRLAGSTDTQYF
J: TRBJ1-5; V: TRBV27; D: .; size: .; DNA: TGTGCCAGCAGTTTGGACGGGGATTGGCCCCAGCATTTT; CDR3: CASSLDGDWPQHF
J: TRBJ1-1; V: TRBV15; D: .; size: .; DNA: TGTGCCACCAGCAGAGATCGGGGGGGGAACACTGAAGCTTTCTTT; CDR3: CATSRDRGGNTEAFF
J: TRBJ1-1; V: TRBV10-3; D: TRBD1; size: .; DNA: TGTGCCATCGCGACAGGGGGCGCGACTGAAGCTTTCTTT; CDR3: CAIATGGATEAFF
J: TRBJ1-5; V: TRBV27; D: .; size: .; DNA: TGTGCCAGCAGTCCTTGGCTCCGGGACTTTAGCAATCAGCCCCAGCATTTT; CDR3: CASSPWLRDFSNQPQHF
J: TRBJ1-2; V: TRBV4-3; D: TRBD1; size: .; DNA: TGCGCCAGCAGCCAAGAAGGGCTACAGGGGTCCCATGGCTACACCTTC; CDR3: CASSQEGLQGSHGYTF
J: TRBJ2-7; V: TRBV5-1; D: .; size: few; DNA: TGCGCCAGCAGCTTGGTTTTCGGCGGGGGCGCCGGGGAGCAGTACTTC; CDR3: CASSLVFGGGAGEQYF
J: TRBJ2-7; V: TRBV6-6; D: TRBD2; size: .; DNA: TGTGCCAGCAGGTTGGCTAGCGGGAGTGGAGAGCAGTACTTC; CDR3: CASRLASGSGEQYF
J: TRBJ1-2; V: TRBV6-1; D: TRBD1; size: once; DNA: TGTGCCAGCAGTGGGCGACAGGGGATCGATGGCTACACCTTC; CDR3: CASSGRQGIDGYTF
J: TRBJ2-3; V: TRBV15; D: TRBD2; size: .; DNA: TGTGCCACCAGCGGAGCGTGGCGGGGGGCAGATACGCAGTATTTT; CDR3: CATSGAWRGADTQYF